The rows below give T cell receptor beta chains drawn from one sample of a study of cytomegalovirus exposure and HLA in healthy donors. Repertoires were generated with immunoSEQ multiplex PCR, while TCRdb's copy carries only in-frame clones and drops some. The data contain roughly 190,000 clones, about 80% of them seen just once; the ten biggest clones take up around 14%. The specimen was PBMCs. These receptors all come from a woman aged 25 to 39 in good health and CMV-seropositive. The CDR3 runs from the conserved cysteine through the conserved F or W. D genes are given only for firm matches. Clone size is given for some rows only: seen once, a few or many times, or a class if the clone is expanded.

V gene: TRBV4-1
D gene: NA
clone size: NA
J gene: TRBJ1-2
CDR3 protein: CASSQLAGWRYTF
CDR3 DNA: TGCGCCAGCAGCCAACTCGCGGGGTGGCGCTACACCTTC

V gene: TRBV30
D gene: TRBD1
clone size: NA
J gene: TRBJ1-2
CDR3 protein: CAWSRRDRAYGYTF
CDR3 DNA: TGTGCCTGGAGCCGGAGGGACAGGGCCTATGGCTACACCTTC

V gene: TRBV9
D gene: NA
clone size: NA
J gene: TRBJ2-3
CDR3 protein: CASSVDLTFTDTQYF
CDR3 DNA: TGTGCCAGCAGCGTAGATCTAACCTTCACAGATACGCAGTATTTT

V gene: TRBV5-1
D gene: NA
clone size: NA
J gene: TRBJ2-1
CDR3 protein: CASSLASLAYNEQFF
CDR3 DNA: TGCGCCAGCAGCTTGGCCAGTCTAGCATACAATGAGCAGTTCTTC

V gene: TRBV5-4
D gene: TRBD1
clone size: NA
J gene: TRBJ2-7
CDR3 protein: CASSFSPGQGYEQYF
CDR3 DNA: TGTGCCAGCAGCTTTTCCCCGGGACAGGGGTACGAGCAGTACTTC

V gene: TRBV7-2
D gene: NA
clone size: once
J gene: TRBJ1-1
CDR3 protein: CASSLAPGGLGTEAFF
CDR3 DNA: TGTGCCAGCAGCTTAGCCCCGGGGGGGCTAGGAACTGAAGCTTTCTTT

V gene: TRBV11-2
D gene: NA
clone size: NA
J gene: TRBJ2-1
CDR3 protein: CASSFGYNEQFF
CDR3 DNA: TGTGCCAGCAGCTTCGGCTACAATGAGCAGTTCTTC

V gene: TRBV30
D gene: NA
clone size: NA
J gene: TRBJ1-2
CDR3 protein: CACPLPIGYTF
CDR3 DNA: TGTGCCTGCCCCCTACCTATCGGCTACACCTTC

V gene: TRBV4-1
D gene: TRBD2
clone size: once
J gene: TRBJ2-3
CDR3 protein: CASSRFSGGAGDTQYF
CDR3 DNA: TGCGCCAGCAGCCGCTTTAGCGGGGGGGCTGGGGATACGCAGTATTTT

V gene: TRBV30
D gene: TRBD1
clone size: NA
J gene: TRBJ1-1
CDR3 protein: CAWNSGTGRAEAFF
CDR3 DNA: TGTGCCTGGAATTCCGGGACAGGGCGAGCTGAAGCTTTCTTT

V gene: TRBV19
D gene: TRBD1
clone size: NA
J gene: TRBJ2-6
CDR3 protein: CASRPGQGAYGANVLTF
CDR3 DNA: TGTGCCAGTAGACCGGGACAGGGGGCGTACGGGGCCAACGTCCTGACTTTC

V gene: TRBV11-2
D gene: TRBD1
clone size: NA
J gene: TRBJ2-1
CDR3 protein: CASSSLDRGHNEQFF
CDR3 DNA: TGTGCCAGCAGTTCCTTGGACAGGGGGCACAATGAGCAGTTCTTC

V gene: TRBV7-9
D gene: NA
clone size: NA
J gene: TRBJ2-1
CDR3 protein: CASSLGGQNEQFF
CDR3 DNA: TGTGCCAGCAGCTTAGGAGGACAGAATGAGCAGTTCTTC

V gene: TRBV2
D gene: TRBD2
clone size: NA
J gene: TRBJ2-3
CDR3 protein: CASSDLATSSTYSTDTQYF
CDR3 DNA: TGTGCCAGCAGTGACCTGGCGACTAGCTCTACTTATAGCACAGATACGCAGTATTTT

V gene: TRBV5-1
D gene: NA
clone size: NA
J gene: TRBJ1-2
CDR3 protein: CASSLDPSRGRGKNYGYTF
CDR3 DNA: TGCGCCAGCAGCTTGGATCCATCGAGGGGCAGGGGTAAGAACTATGGCTACACCTTC

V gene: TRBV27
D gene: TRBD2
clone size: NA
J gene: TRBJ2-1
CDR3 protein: CASSLRSVGGRNEQFF
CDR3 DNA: TGTGCCAGCAGTTTACGGTCGGTGGGAGGGCGCAATGAGCAGTTCTTC

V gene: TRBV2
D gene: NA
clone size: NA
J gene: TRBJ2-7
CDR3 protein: CASRRLESYEQYF
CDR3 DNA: TGTGCCAGCAGAAGACTAGAATCCTACGAGCAGTACTTC

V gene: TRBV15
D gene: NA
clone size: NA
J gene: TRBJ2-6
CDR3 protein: CATSRGGDGANVLTF
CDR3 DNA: TGTGCCACCAGCAGAGGGGGGGACGGGGCCAACGTCCTGACTTTC

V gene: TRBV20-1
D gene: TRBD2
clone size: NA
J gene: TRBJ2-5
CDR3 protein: CSARDGKRGYF
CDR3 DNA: TGCAGTGCTAGAGATGGGAAGCGGGGGTACTTC

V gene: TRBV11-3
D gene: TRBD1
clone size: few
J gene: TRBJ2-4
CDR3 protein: CASSFRTGAENIQYF
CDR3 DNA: TGTGCCAGCAGCTTCCGGACAGGGGCTGAAAACATTCAGTACTTC

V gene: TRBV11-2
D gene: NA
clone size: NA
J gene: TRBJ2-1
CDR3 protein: CASSLTGFDEQFF
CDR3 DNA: TGTGCCAGCAGCTTAACAGGGTTCGATGAGCAGTTCTTC

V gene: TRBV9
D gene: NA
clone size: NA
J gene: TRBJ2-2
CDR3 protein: CASSVGSGTGELFF
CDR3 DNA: TGTGCCAGCAGCGTAGGATCGGGAACCGGGGAGCTGTTTTTT

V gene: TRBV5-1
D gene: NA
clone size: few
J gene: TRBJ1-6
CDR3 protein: CASSLDPGASPLHF
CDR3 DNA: TGCGCCAGCAGCTTGGACCCAGGGGCTTCACCCCTCCACTTT

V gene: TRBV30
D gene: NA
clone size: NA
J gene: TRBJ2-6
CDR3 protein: CAWREQAHVLTF
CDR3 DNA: TGTGCCTGGAGGGAACAGGCCCACGTCCTGACTTTC

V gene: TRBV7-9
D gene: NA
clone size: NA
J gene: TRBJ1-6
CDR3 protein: CASSPGWGQGNSPLHF
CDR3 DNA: TGTGCCAGCAGCCCCGGATGGGGCCAGGGAAATTCACCCCTCCACTTT

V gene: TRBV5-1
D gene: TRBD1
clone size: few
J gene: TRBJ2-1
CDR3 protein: CASSFPRGPYNEQFF
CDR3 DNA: TGCGCCAGCAGCTTTCCCAGGGGGCCCTACAATGAGCAGTTCTTC

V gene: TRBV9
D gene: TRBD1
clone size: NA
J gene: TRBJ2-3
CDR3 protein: CASSPRTGTGRTDTQYF
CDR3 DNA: TGTGCCAGCAGCCCAAGGACCGGGACAGGGAGGACAGATACGCAGTATTTT

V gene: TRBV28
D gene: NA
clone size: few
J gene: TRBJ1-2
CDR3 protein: CASSYARLSTNYGYTF
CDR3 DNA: TGTGCCAGCAGTTACGCCCGACTCAGTACTAACTATGGCTACACCTTC

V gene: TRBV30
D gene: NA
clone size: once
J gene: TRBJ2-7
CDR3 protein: CAWSVQPGYEQYF
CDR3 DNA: TGTGCCTGGAGTGTACAGCCGGGATACGAGCAGTACTTC

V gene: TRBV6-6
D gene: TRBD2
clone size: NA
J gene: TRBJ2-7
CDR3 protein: CASSSGLAGDEQYF
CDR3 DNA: TGTGCCAGCAGTTCGGGACTAGCGGGAGACGAGCAGTACTTC

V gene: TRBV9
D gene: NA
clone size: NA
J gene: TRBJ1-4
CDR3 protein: CASSVGGGSGEKLFF
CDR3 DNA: TGTGCCAGCAGCGTAGGCGGAGGATCGGGTGAAAAACTGTTTTTT

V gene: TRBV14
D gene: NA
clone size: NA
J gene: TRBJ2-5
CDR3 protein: CASSHAQGRETQYF
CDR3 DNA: TGTGCCAGCAGCCATGCACAGGGACGAGAGACCCAGTACTTC

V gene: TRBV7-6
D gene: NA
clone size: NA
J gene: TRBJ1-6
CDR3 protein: CASSPYGGHSPLHF
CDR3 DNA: TGTGCCAGCAGCCCCTACGGGGGTCATTCACCCCTCCACTTT

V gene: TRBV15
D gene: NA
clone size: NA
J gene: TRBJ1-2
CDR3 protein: CATSIGGWGGYTF
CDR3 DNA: TGTGCCACCAGCATCGGGGGTTGGGGCGGCTACACCTTC

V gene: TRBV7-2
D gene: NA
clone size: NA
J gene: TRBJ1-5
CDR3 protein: CASSLGGRSNQPQHF
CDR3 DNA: TGTGCCAGCAGCTTAGGGGGGCGAAGCAATCAGCCCCAGCATTTT

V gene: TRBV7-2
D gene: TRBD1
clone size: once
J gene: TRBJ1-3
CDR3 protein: CASSLAWDSPNTIYF
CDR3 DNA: TGTGCCAGCAGCTTAGCGTGGGACAGCCCTAACACCATATATTTT

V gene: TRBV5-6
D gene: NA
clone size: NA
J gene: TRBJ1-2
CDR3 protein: CASSFGTTKYYGYTF
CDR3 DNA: TGTGCCAGCAGCTTTGGGACAACTAAGTACTATGGCTACACCTTC

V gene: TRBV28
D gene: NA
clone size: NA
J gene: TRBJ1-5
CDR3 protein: CASSFSRLKAGNQPQHF
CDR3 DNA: TGTGCCAGCAGTTTCTCGCGACTTAAAGCGGGCAATCAGCCCCAGCATTTT

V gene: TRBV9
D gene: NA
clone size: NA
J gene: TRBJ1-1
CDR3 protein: CASSGAGTVNTEAFF
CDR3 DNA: TGTGCCAGCAGCGGAGCGGGGACGGTGAACACTGAAGCTTTCTTT

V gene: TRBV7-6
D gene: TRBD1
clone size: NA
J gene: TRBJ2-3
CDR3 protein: CASSQRGAMRDRRDTQYF
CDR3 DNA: TGTGCCAGCAGCCAAAGAGGGGCGATGCGGGACAGGCGAGATACGCAGTATTTT

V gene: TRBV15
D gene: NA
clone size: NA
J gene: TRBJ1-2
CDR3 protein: CATSRGSGRTSMARYTF
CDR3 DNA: TGTGCCACCAGCAGAGGGAGCGGACGGACCTCTATGGCTCGCTACACCTTC

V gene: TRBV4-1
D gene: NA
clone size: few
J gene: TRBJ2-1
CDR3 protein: CASSQGDNNEQFF
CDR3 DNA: TGCGCCAGCAGCCAAGGGGACAACAATGAGCAGTTCTTC

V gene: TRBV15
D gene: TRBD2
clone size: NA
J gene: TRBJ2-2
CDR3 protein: CATSPRLAGAANTGELFF
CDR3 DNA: TGTGCCACCAGCCCCAGACTAGCGGGAGCGGCGAACACCGGGGAGCTGTTTTTT

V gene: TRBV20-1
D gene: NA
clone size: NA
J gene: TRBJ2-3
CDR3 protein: CSARATDTQYF
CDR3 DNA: TGCAGTGCTAGGGCAACAGATACGCAGTATTTT

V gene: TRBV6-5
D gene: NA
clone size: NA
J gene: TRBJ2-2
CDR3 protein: CASRQRRATGELFF
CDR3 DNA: TGTGCCAGCAGACAAAGGAGGGCCACCGGGGAGCTGTTTTTT

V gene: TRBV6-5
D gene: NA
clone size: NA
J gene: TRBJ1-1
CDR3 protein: CASSYHLNTEAFF
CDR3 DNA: TGTGCCAGCAGTTACCATCTGAACACTGAAGCTTTCTTT

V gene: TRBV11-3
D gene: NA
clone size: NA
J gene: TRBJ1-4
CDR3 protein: CASSLDTGFNEKLFF
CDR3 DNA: TGTGCCAGCAGCTTAGATACAGGGTTTAATGAAAAACTGTTTTTT

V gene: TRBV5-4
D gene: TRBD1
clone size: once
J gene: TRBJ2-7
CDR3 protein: CASSLGTGVTYEQYF
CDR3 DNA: TGTGCCAGCAGCTTGGGGACAGGGGTAACCTACGAGCAGTACTTC

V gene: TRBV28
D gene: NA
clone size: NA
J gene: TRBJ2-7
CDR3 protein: CASSPQASSYEQYF
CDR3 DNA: TGTGCCAGCAGTCCCCAAGCCTCCTCCTACGAGCAGTACTTC

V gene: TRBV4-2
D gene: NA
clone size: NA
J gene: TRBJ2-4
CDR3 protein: CASSQETLAVQYF
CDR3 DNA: TGTGCCAGCAGCCAAGAGACGTTGGCGGTTCAGTACTTC

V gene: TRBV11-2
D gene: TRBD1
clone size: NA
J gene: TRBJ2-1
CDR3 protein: CASSSDRGLNEQFF
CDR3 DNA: TGTGCCAGCAGCTCAGACAGGGGGCTCAATGAGCAGTTCTTC

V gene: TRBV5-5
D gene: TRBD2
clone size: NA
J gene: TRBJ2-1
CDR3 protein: CASSGTSGYNEQFF
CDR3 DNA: TGTGCCAGCAGTGGGACTAGCGGCTACAATGAGCAGTTCTTC

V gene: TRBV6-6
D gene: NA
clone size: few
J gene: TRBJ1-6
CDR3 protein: CASTPGFAGGSPLHF
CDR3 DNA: TGTGCCAGCACCCCCGGGTTTGCTGGTGGTTCACCCCTCCACTTT

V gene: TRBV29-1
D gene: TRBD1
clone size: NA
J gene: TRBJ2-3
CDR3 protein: CSVRTGATSTDTQYF
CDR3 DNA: TGCAGCGTCAGAACAGGGGCTACTAGCACAGATACGCAGTATTTT

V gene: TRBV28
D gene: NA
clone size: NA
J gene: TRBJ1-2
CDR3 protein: CASSFPGPGVAF
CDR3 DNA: TGTGCCAGCAGTTTCCCGGGACCGGGGGTCGCCTTC